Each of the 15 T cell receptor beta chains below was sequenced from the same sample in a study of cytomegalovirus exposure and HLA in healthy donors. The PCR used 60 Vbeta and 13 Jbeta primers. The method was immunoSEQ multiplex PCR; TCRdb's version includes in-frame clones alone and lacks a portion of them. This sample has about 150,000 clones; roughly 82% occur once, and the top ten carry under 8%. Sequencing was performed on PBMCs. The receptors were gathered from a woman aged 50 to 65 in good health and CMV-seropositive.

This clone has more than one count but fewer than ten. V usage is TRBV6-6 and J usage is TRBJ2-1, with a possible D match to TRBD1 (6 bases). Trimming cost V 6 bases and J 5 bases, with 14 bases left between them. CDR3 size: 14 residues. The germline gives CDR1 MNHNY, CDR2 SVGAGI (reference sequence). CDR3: CASSHPGTNNEQFF. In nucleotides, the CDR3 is TGTGCCAGCAGCCATCCCGGGACAAACAATGAGCAGTTCTTC.

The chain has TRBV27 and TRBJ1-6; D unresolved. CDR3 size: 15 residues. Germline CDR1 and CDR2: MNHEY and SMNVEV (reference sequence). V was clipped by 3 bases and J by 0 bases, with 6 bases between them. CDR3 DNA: TGTGCCAGCAGTTTCGAGAGCTCCTATAATTCACCCCTCCACTTT. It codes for CASSFESSYNSPLHF.

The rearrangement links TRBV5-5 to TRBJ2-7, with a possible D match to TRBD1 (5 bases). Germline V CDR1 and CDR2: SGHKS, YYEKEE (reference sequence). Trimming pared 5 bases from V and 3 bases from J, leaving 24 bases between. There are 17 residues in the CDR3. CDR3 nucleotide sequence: TGTGCCAGCAGTTCGAGAGGTCCTTTAGGACACAACTACGAGCAGTACTTC. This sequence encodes CASSSRGPLGHNYEQYF.

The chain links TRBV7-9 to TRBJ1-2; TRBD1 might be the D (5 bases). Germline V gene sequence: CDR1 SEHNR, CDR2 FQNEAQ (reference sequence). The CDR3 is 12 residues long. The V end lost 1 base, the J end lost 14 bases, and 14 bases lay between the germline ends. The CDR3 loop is CASSLDSGHRTF. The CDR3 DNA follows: TGTGCCAGCAGCTTAGACTCAGGACACAGGACCTTC.

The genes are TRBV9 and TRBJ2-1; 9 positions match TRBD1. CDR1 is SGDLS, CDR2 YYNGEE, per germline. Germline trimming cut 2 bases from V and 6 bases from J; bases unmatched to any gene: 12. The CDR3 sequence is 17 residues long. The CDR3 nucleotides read TGTGCCAGCAGCGTTAGAACCGGGACAGGGCTAAGCAATGAGCAGTTCTTC. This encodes CASSVRTGTGLSNEQFF.

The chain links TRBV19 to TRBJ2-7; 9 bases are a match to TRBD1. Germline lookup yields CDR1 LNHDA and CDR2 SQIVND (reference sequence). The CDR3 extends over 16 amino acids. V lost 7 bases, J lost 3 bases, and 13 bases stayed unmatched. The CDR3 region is CASTPGWGQGFYEQYF. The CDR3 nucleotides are TGTGCCAGTACCCCAGGGTGGGGACAGGGATTCTACGAGCAGTACTTC.

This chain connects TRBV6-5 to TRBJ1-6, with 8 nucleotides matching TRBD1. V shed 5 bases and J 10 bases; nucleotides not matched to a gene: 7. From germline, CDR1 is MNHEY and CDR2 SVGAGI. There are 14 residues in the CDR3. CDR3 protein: CASSPGQGGSPLHF. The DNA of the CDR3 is TGTGCCAGCAGTCCTGGACAGGGCGGATCACCCCTCCACTTT.

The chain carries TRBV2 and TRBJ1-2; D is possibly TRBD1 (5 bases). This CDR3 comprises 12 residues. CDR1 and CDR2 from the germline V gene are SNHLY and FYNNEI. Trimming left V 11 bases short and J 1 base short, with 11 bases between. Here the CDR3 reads CAVAGVNYGYTF. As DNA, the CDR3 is TGTGCCGTGGCGGGGGTTAACTATGGCTACACCTTC. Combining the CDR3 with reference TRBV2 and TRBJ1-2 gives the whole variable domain EPEVTQTPSHQVTQMGQEVILRCVPISNHLYFYWYRQILGQKVEFLVSFYNNEISEKSEIFDDQFSVERPDGSNFTLKIRSTKLEDSAMYFCAVAGVNYGYTFGSGTRLTVV.

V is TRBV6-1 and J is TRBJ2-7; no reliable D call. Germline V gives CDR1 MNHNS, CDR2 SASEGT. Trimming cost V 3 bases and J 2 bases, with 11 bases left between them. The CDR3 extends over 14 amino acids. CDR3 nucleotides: TGTGCCAGCAGTGATAGGTACAGAGCCTACGAGCAGTACTTC. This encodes CASSDRYRAYEQYF.

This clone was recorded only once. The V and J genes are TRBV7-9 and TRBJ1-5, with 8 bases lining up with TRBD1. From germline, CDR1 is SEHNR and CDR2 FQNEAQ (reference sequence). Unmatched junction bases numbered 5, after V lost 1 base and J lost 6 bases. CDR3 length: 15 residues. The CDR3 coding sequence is TGTGCCAGCAGCTTAGATCGGACAGGGAGTCAGCCCCAGCATTTT. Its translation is CASSLDRTGSQPQHF. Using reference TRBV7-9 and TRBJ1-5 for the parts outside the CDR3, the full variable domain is DTGVSQNPRHKITKRGQNVTFRCDPISEHNRLYWYRQTLGQGPEFLTYFQNEAQLEKSRLLSDRFSAERPKGSFSTLEIQRTEQGDSAMYLCASSLDRTGSQPQHFGDGTRLSIL.

CDR3 bases: TGTGCCAGAAGCATAGAGCGGGGCAATGAGCAGTTCTTC. Amino acid sequence: CARSIERGNEQFF. The V gene is TRBV7-5, the J gene TRBJ2-1; TRBD2 is the table's D call and was not checked against the DNA. TRBV7-5 is annotated as a pseudogene. This CDR3 is 13 amino acids long.

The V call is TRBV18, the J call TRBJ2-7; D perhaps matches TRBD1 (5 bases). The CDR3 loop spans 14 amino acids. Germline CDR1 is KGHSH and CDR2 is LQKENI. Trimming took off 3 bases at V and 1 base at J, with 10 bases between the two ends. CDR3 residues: CASSPGRPSYEQYF. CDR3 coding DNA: TGTGCCAGCTCACCGGGGCGCCCTTCCTACGAGCAGTACTTC.

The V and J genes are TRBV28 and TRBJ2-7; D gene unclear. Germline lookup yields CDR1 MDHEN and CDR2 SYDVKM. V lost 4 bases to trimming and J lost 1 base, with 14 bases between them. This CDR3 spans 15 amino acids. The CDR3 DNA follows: TGTGCCAGCAGTTCCCACTCTAGTAAATCCTACGAGCAGTACTTC. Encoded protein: CASSSHSSKSYEQYF.

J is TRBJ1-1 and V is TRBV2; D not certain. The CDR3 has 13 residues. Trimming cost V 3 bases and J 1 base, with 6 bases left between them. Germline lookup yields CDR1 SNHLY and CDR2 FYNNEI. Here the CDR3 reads CASSDPGNTEAFF. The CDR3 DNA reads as TGTGCCAGCAGTGATCCGGGGAACACTGAAGCTTTCTTT.

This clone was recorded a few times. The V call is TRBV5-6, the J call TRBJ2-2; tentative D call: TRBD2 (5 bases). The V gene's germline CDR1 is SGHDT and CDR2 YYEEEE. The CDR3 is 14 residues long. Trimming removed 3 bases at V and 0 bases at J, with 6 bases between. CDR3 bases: TGTGCCAGCAGCTGGAGGACGAACACCGGGGAGCTGTTTTTT. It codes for CASSWRTNTGELFF.